Listed below are T cell receptor beta chains from one sample, sequenced in a study of blood T cell repertoires in COVID-19. Here immunoSEQ multiplex PCR was the method, and the copy in TCRdb shows in-frame clones only, minus some. The sample holds about 36,000 clones, around 80% seen once. The sequenced sample was peripheral blood. Receptor source: a man aged 60-69 years with acute or convalescent COVID-19. Each CDR3 is given without its conserved first and last residue. Each record gives: J gene, V gene, clone size, CDR3 protein. The size of a clone is reported for some rows only, either as once, few or many, or as a class for expanded clones.

J gene: TRBJ2-1; V gene: TRBV11-2; clone size: -; CDR3 protein: ASTLAGSYNEQF
J gene: TRBJ1-5; V gene: TRBV18; clone size: -; CDR3 protein: ASSRGRGSNQPQH
J gene: TRBJ2-5; V gene: TRBV6-5; clone size: -; CDR3 protein: ASIPTRERYETQY
J gene: TRBJ2-4; V gene: TRBV9; clone size: -; CDR3 protein: ASSVEASGSLVAKNIQY
J gene: TRBJ2-1; V gene: TRBV20-1; clone size: -; CDR3 protein: SASVLAGAAQF
J gene: TRBJ1-1; V gene: TRBV9; clone size: -; CDR3 protein: ASSVAQGITEAF
J gene: TRBJ1-5; V gene: TRBV30; clone size: -; CDR3 protein: AWGQGRNQPQH
J gene: TRBJ2-3; V gene: TRBV5-1; clone size: -; CDR3 protein: ASSMTGDTQY
J gene: TRBJ2-7; V gene: TRBV1; clone size: once; CDR3 protein: TSSPLPSGILYEQY
J gene: TRBJ2-7; V gene: TRBV5-6; clone size: -; CDR3 protein: ASTIANRAYEQY
J gene: TRBJ2-7; V gene: TRBV6-5; clone size: -; CDR3 protein: ASSLVPDRVRY
J gene: TRBJ1-1; V gene: TRBV27; clone size: -; CDR3 protein: ASSSSTISEAF
J gene: TRBJ2-1; V gene: TRBV9; clone size: -; CDR3 protein: ASSVVGSSYNEQF
J gene: TRBJ1-1; V gene: TRBV3-1/TRBV3-2; clone size: once; CDR3 protein: ASSQDENGGVVDTEAF
J gene: TRBJ2-7; V gene: TRBV11-2; clone size: -; CDR3 protein: ASSLGFGTSREGHEQY
J gene: TRBJ2-3; V gene: TRBV2; clone size: few; CDR3 protein: ASRGDRGPTDTQY
J gene: TRBJ2-1; V gene: TRBV4-3; clone size: -; CDR3 protein: ASSLGQGTYNEQF
J gene: TRBJ2-7; V gene: TRBV6-5; clone size: -; CDR3 protein: ASRGSGRDHYEQY
J gene: TRBJ2-2; V gene: TRBV7-2; clone size: -; CDR3 protein: ASSPRVGGLAAPAGELF
J gene: TRBJ2-7; V gene: TRBV6-5; clone size: few; CDR3 protein: ASSLLAGGEQY
J gene: TRBJ1-2; V gene: TRBV28; clone size: -; CDR3 protein: ASSPLYSNYGYT
J gene: TRBJ2-3; V gene: TRBV15; clone size: -; CDR3 protein: ATSREPEGLAGLTDTQY
J gene: TRBJ1-2; V gene: TRBV4-2; clone size: once; CDR3 protein: ASSQETSANYGYT
J gene: TRBJ2-7; V gene: TRBV5-1; clone size: -; CDR3 protein: ASSLVGTGSGLEGQY
J gene: TRBJ2-7; V gene: TRBV6-6; clone size: -; CDR3 protein: ASSYLGRDIPYEQY
J gene: TRBJ2-3; V gene: TRBV19; clone size: -; CDR3 protein: ASSIKAGTDTQY
J gene: TRBJ2-1; V gene: TRBV5-1; clone size: -; CDR3 protein: ASSSPRTGGHDNEQF
J gene: TRBJ2-1; V gene: TRBV10-3; clone size: -; CDR3 protein: AISEPALAGNYNEQF
J gene: TRBJ2-5; V gene: TRBV9; clone size: -; CDR3 protein: ASSLGEETQY
J gene: TRBJ1-5; V gene: TRBV10-3; clone size: -; CDR3 protein: AISKQGTLNQPQH
J gene: TRBJ2-5; V gene: TRBV12-3/TRBV12-4; clone size: -; CDR3 protein: ASSMDKVFHLY
J gene: TRBJ2-7; V gene: TRBV30; clone size: -; CDR3 protein: AWSVRVGAGPYEQY
J gene: TRBJ2-7; V gene: TRBV6-5; clone size: once; CDR3 protein: ASTQDRPSSYEQY
J gene: TRBJ1-5; V gene: TRBV3-1/TRBV3-2; clone size: -; CDR3 protein: ASSQDIGGIQPQH
J gene: TRBJ2-5; V gene: TRBV7-9; clone size: -; CDR3 protein: ASSLGGRVAGETQY
J gene: TRBJ1-1; V gene: TRBV6-4; clone size: few; CDR3 protein: ASSDSSMNTEAF
J gene: TRBJ2-1; V gene: TRBV7-9; clone size: few; CDR3 protein: ASSRSGEQF
J gene: TRBJ1-5; V gene: TRBV12-3/TRBV12-4; clone size: -; CDR3 protein: ASSLSPSGPQH
J gene: TRBJ2-7; V gene: TRBV2; clone size: few; CDR3 protein: ASRQAPLDEQY
J gene: TRBJ1-2; V gene: TRBV3-1/TRBV3-2; clone size: -; CDR3 protein: ASSQVNGNYGYT
J gene: TRBJ2-1; V gene: TRBV6-4; clone size: few; CDR3 protein: ASSDHGSGRAGSYNEQF
J gene: TRBJ1-5; V gene: TRBV19; clone size: -; CDR3 protein: ASRAPGTGSNQPQH
J gene: TRBJ2-3; V gene: TRBV10-3; clone size: -; CDR3 protein: AIKGRGSDTQY
J gene: TRBJ2-6; V gene: TRBV6-5; clone size: -; CDR3 protein: ASTGGGTNVLT
J gene: TRBJ1-5; V gene: TRBV9; clone size: -; CDR3 protein: ASSVGLGNQPQH
J gene: TRBJ1-5; V gene: TRBV4-1; clone size: -; CDR3 protein: ASSQPDRVGQPQH
J gene: TRBJ1-1; V gene: TRBV5-1; clone size: few; CDR3 protein: ASSLAGQGNTEAF
J gene: TRBJ2-3; V gene: TRBV4-2; clone size: few; CDR3 protein: ASSLGGSSTDTQY
J gene: TRBJ2-1; V gene: TRBV24-1; clone size: -; CDR3 protein: ATSDPSGSSYNEQF
J gene: TRBJ2-3; V gene: TRBV18; clone size: -; CDR3 protein: ASSPPTGTSTDTQY
J gene: TRBJ2-5; V gene: TRBV6-5; clone size: -; CDR3 protein: ASSYSLGGETQY
J gene: TRBJ1-2; V gene: TRBV11-3; clone size: -; CDR3 protein: ASSPLSGQGSGYT
J gene: TRBJ2-3; V gene: TRBV2; clone size: once; CDR3 protein: ASREPGLDYTDTQY
J gene: TRBJ1-2; V gene: TRBV19; clone size: -; CDR3 protein: ASSRTGAPNYGYT
J gene: TRBJ1-1; V gene: TRBV20-1; clone size: -; CDR3 protein: SASFVSGGLGTEAF
J gene: TRBJ2-7; V gene: TRBV5-1; clone size: -; CDR3 protein: ASSYSGTYEQY
J gene: TRBJ2-7; V gene: TRBV28; clone size: -; CDR3 protein: ASRPPGTGPYEQY
J gene: TRBJ2-6; V gene: TRBV6-6; clone size: few; CDR3 protein: ASSPGTSGLSGANVLT